These 12 T cell receptor beta chains originate from one sample sequenced in a study of cytomegalovirus exposure and HLA in healthy donors. The primer mix had 60 Vbeta and 13 Jbeta primers. Here immunoSEQ multiplex PCR was the method, and the copy in TCRdb shows in-frame clones only, minus some. The top ten clones hold 2.5% to 3.5% of a sample with 25,000 to 35,000 clones, around nine tenths of them seen once. The sequenced sample was PBMCs. These receptors all come from a boy between 10 and 17 years old in good health and CMV-seronegative.

The chain joins TRBV29-1 to TRBJ2-3; 13 bases line up with TRBD2. Unmatched junction bases numbered 4, after V lost 5 bases and J lost 2 bases. This CDR3 spans 15 amino acids. Germline CDR1 reads SQVTM; CDR2 reads ANQGSEA. The CDR3 DNA follows: TGCAGCGTTCGGGGACTAGCGGGGATCACAGATACGCAGTATTTT. Residues: CSVRGLAGITDTQYF.

This clone has a single count. J is TRBJ1-6 and V is TRBV7-9; D is possibly TRBD1 (6 bases). CDR1 is SEHNR and CDR2 is FQNEAQ in the germline V gene (reference sequence). Trimming removed 3 bases at V and 0 bases at J, with 15 bases between. This CDR3 comprises 18 residues. In DNA, the CDR3 is TGTGCCAGCAGCTTCCAGGGGCGACGGAGCTCCTATAATTCACCCCTCCACTTT. Protein: CASSFQGRRSSYNSPLHF.

This chain uses TRBV28 with TRBJ2-1; TRBD2 matches at 10 bases. Per germline, CDR1 MDHEN and CDR2 SYDVKM. Trimming at V came to 7 bases and at J to 4 bases, leaving 7 bases not matched to a gene. The CDR3 contains 15 residues. CDR3 amino acids: CASIISGGSYNEQFF. For the CDR3, the DNA is TGTGCCAGCATCATTAGCGGGGGGTCTTACAATGAGCAGTTCTTC.

The chain employs TRBV19 and TRBJ2-3; TRBD2 aligns across 7 bases. This CDR3 is built from 16 residues. Trimming cost V 4 bases and J 1 base; bases outside gene matches: 8. Looked up from germline, CDR1 is LNHDA and CDR2 is SQIVND (reference sequence). CDR3 loop: CASSRLRGVGTDTQYF. The CDR3 bases are TGTGCCAGTAGTAGATTACGGGGGGTCGGCACAGATACGCAGTATTTT.

CDR3 bases: TGTGCCAGCAGAGGGCTGAGGGCAACTAATGAAAAACTGTTTTTT. This codes for CASRGLRATNEKLFF. The V and J genes are TRBV27 and TRBJ1-4; D unclear. Germline V CDR1 and CDR2: MNHEY, SMNVEV (reference sequence). Trimming shortened V by 6 bases and J by 0 bases, and 11 bases separated the two germline ends. The CDR3 totals 15 residues.

The chain combines TRBV7-9 with TRBJ2-5; the match to TRBD1 covers 7 bases. The CDR3 covers 17 residues. The ends lost 4 bases at V and 3 bases at J; junction bases unmatched: 14. Germline V lookup: CDR1 SEHNR, CDR2 FQNEAQ (reference sequence). The CDR3 sequence is CASSSPWTGPSKETQYF. The CDR3 DNA follows: TGTGCCAGCAGCTCCCCATGGACAGGCCCCTCAAAAGAGACCCAGTACTTC.

This sequence joins TRBV2 and TRBJ2-2; a weak D match, TRBD1 (5 bases). The CDR3 is made up of 14 amino acids. V was pared by 8 bases and J by 1 base, with 11 bases between. Germline V CDR1 and CDR2: SNHLY, FYNNEI. The CDR3 spells CASGGRVNTGELFF. The CDR3 DNA follows: TGTGCCAGCGGCGGCAGGGTGAACACCGGGGAGCTGTTTTTT. Using reference TRBV2 and TRBJ2-2 for the parts outside the CDR3, the full variable domain is EPEVTQTPSHQVTQMGQEVILRCVPISNHLYFYWYRQILGQKVEFLVSFYNNEISEKSEIFDDQFSVERPDGSNFTLKIRSTKLEDSAMYFCASGGRVNTGELFFGEGSRLTVL.

The rearrangement links TRBV7-2 to TRBJ1-1, with TRBD1 matching 8 bases. V lost 5 bases and J lost 11; bases outside the gene matches: 13. The germline V gene has CDR1 SGHTA and CDR2 FQGNSA. CDR3 size: 14 residues. DNA of the CDR3: TGTGCCAGCAGCCCAGGACAGGGAATGGTCGGGGCTTTCTTT. Its translation is CASSPGQGMVGAFF.

The gene calls are TRBV2 and TRBJ2-6; maybe TRBD1 (5 bases). The CDR3 runs to 17 residues. The germline V gene has CDR1 SNHLY and CDR2 FYNNEI. Trimming took 4 bases from V and 3 from J, leaving 16 bases between them. CDR3 in amino acids: CASSAVRVTHGANVLTF. The CDR3 DNA reads TGTGCCAGCAGTGCGGTCAGGGTCACGCATGGGGCCAACGTCCTGACTTTC.

The chain is built from TRBV28 and TRBJ1-2; 7 bases fit TRBD1. V gave up 6 bases and J gave up 2 bases; unmatched junction bases: 9. CDR1 and CDR2 (germline): MDHEN, SYDVKM. This CDR3 has 15 residues. The CDR3 protein is CASRTDRRRNYGYTF. The CDR3 bases are TGTGCCAGCAGAACGGACAGGAGACGCAACTATGGCTACACCTTC.

The J gene is TRBJ2-7, the V gene TRBV7-9; 8 positions match TRBD2. There are 14 residues in the CDR3. CDR1 SEHNR and CDR2 FQNEAQ come from the germline V gene (reference sequence). J was trimmed by 9 bases and V by 2 bases; bases with no gene match: 9. The CDR3 DNA reads as TGTGCCAGCAGCTTACTTCGGGGGGGCCAGGGGCAGTACTTC. This sequence encodes CASSLLRGGQGQYF.

The genes are TRBV29-1 and TRBJ2-7, with 10 nucleotides matching TRBD1. The CDR3 length is 14 residues. Germline CDR1 and CDR2: SQVTM and ANQGSEA. Trimming cost V 0 bases and J 6 bases; bases outside gene matches: 5. The CDR3 region is CSVEDGDRGREQYF. The CDR3 nucleotides read TGCAGCGTTGAAGATGGAGACAGGGGGCGCGAGCAGTACTTC.